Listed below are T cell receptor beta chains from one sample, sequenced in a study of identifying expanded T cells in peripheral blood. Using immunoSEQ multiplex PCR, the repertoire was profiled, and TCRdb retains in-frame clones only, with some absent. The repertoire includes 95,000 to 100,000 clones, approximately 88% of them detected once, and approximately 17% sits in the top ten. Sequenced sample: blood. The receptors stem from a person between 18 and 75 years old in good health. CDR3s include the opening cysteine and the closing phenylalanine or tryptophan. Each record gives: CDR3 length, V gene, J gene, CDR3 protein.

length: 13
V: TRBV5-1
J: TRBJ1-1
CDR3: CASSLGQGGLAFF

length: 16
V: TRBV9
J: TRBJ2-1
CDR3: CASSVLGGPLYNEQFF

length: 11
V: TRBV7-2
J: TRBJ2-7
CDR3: CASSFLYEQYF

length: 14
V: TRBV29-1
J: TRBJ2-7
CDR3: CSVPKAAQGYEQYF

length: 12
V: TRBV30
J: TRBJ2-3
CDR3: CASDGITDTQYF

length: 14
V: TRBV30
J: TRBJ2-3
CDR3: CATSAGGPADTQYF

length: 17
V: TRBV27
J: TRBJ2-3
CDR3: CASTPGRGKASTDTQYF

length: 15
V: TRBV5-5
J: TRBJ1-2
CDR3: CASSSRTGGFVGYTF

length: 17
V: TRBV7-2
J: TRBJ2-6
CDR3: CASSNRGSSSGANVLTF

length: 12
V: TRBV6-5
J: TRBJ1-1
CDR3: CASSLRQGEAFF

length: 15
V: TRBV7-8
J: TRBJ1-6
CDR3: CASSLRQGVNSPLHF

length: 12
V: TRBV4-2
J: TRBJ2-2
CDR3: CASSAGAGELFF

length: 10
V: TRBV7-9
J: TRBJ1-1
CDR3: CASGGTEAFF

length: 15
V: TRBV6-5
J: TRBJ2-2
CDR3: CASSYWGKGTGELFF

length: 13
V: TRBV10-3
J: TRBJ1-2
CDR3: CAISGWQGDGYTF

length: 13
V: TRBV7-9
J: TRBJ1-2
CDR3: CASSTTGISSYTF

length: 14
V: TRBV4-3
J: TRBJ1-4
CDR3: CASSHLLGDEKLFF

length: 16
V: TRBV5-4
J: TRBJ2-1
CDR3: CASSLAASGVYNEQFF

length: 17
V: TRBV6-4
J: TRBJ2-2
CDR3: CASSDTLGGVPTGELFF

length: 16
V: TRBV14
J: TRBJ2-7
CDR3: CASSPFYIWRAGEQYF

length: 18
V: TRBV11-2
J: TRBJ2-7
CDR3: CASSLALGTSGIPYEQYF

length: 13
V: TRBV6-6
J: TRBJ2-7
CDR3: CASSYRPGYEQYF

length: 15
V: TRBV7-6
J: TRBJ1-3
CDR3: CASSLDVGSGNTIYF

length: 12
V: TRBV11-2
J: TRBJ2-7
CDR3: CASSLGLTIQYF

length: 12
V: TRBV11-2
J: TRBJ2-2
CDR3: CASSPDTGELFF

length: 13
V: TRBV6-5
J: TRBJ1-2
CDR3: CASSYSQYYGYTF

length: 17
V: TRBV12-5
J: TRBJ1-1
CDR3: CASGWGTGRAMNTEAFF

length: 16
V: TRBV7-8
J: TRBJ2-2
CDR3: CASSYTGTVNTGELFF

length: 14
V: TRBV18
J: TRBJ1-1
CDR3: CASSPLGGTTEAFF

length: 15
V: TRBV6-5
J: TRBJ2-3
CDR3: CASSSEMALTDTQYF

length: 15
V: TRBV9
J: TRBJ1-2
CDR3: CASSVAGEANYGYTF

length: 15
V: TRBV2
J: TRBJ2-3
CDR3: CASSLNSGTTDTQYF

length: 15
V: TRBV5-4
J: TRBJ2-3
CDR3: CASSPSGGGADTQYF

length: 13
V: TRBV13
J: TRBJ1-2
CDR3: CASSFGGFYGYTF

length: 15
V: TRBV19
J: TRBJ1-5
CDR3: CASTEQVRSNQPQHF

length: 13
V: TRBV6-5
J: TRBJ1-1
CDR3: CASLTSGRKRAFF

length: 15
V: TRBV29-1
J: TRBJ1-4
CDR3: CSVEDGDSSNEKLFF

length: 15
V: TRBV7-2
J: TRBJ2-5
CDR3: CASSLEFSSGETQYF

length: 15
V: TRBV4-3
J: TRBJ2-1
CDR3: CASSPRTGSYNEQFF

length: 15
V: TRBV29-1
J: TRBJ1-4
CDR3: CSVLSPGQGVCKLFF

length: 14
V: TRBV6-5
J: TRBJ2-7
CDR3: CASSSQGGSYEQYF